This passage covers 22 T cell receptor beta chains from one sample sequenced in a study of T cell responses to AZD1222 COVID-19 vaccine (dated by TCRdb to the early 2020s). The time point tag for this specimen amounts to: about 28 days (+/-7) after the second vaccine dose. Library creation used the immunoSEQ multiplex PCR assay. The table comes from immuneACCESS by way of TCRdb, which keeps in-frame sequences with V and J called. Part of the clones is missing from these tables; in studies checked, under half for an unresolved V gene and the rest for unknown reasons. This sample is represented by 120,000 to 150,000 clones; about nine tenths of them were singletons. About 1.8% of the sample is taken by the ten largest. The specimen was peripheral blood, collected 28 days after the second AZD1222 dose. These TCRs come from an adult who received the AZD1222 COVID-19 vaccine.

This clone was detected only once. J is TRBJ2-7 and V is TRBV9, with a tentative D call TRBD1 (6 bases). This CDR3 is 14 amino acids long. Germline assignment: CDR1 SGDLS and CDR2 YYNGEE. V gave up 4 bases and J gave up 1 base, with 12 bases separating them. The CDR3 DNA reads as TGTGCCAGCAGCCCGAGGGACATTTCCTACGAGCAGTACTTC. Protein: CASSPRDISYEQYF.

This chain joins TRBV2 and TRBJ2-7; tentative D call: TRBD2 (5 bases). CDR3 length: 14 amino acids. CDR1 SNHLY and CDR2 FYNNEI come from the germline V gene. V lost 2 bases to trimming and J lost 3 bases, with 11 bases between them. The CDR3 here is CASSEKAGLYEQYF. In DNA, the CDR3 is TGTGCCAGCAGTGAAAAGGCAGGACTCTACGAGCAGTACTTC.

A few counts support this clone. This sequence joins TRBV2 and TRBJ1-3, with 9 bases fitting TRBD1. The CDR3 has 16 amino acids. The junction had 8 bases not matched to a gene; V was cut back by 8 bases and J by 0 bases. Germline loops: CDR1 SNHLY, CDR2 FYNNEI. The CDR3 loop reads CASGVDRGVSGNTIYF. CDR3 nucleotides: TGTGCCAGCGGGGTGGACAGGGGTGTCTCTGGAAACACCATATATTTT.

This chain connects TRBV7-9 to TRBJ2-1, with 7 bases fitting TRBD1. Germline assignment: CDR1 SEHNR and CDR2 FQNEAQ (reference sequence). The CDR3 loop spans 14 amino acids. With V trimmed by 4 bases and J by 5 bases, 5 bases remained unmatched. CDR3 in DNA: TGTGCCAGCAGCTCCCGGGACAGCGACAATGAGCAGTTCTTC. This sequence encodes CASSSRDSDNEQFF.

This chain connects TRBV7-9 to TRBJ1-5; 8 nucleotides agree with TRBD1. Germline-derived CDR1 and CDR2 are SEHNR and FQNEAQ (reference sequence). J gave up 6 bases and V 1 base, and 5 bases lay outside the gene matches. The CDR3 runs 15 residues. The DNA for the CDR3 is TGTGCCAGCAGCTTAGGGACAGGGTTAATTCAGCCCCAGCATTTT. Translated: CASSLGTGLIQPQHF.

This chain uses TRBV6-6 with TRBJ1-1, with D hard to call. The CDR3 consists of 11 residues. The V and J ends lost 6 bases and 5 bases respectively, with 7 bases between them. Germline V gene sequence: CDR1 MNHNY, CDR2 SVGAGI (reference sequence). Here the CDR3 DNA reads TGTGCCAGCAGACGTGGGACTGAAGCTTTCTTT. Protein: CASRRGTEAFF.

V gene TRBV9 combines with J gene TRBJ1-4; tentatively, D is TRBD1 (6 bases). The V end lost 3 bases, the J end lost 8 bases, and 11 bases lay between the germline ends. Germline loops: CDR1 SGDLS, CDR2 YYNGEE. CDR3 length equals 13 residues. CDR3: CASSGGTHEKLFF. As DNA, the CDR3 is TGTGCCAGCAGCGGCGGGACACACGAAAAACTGTTTTTT. Full variable domain (remainder filled in from reference TRBV9 and TRBJ1-4): DSGVTQTPKHLITATGQRVTLRCSPRSGDLSVYWYQQSLDQGLQFLIQYYNGEERAKGNILERFSAQQFPDLHSELNLSSLELGDSALYFCASSGGTHEKLFFGSGTQLSVL.

The V call is TRBV7-2, the J call TRBJ1-6; D not certain. Germline CDR1 SGHTA, CDR2 FQGNSA. The CDR3 covers 13 residues. CDR3 residues: CATGSSYNSPLHF. Here the CDR3 DNA reads TGTGCGACGGGGTCCTCCTATAATTCACCCCTCCACTTT.

CDR3 sequence (DNA): TGTGCCAGCAGCGTTATTGCGGAGAACACTGAAGCTTTCTTT. Its protein product is CASSVIAENTEAFF. V gene TRBV9 combines with J gene TRBJ1-1; D remains ambiguous. There are 14 residues in the CDR3. The germline V gene encodes CDR1 SGDLS and CDR2 YYNGEE. V dropped 2 bases and J dropped 1 base, with 9 bases sitting between them.

J is TRBJ1-5 and V is TRBV13; 10 bases are shared with TRBD1. The trim removed 4 bases at V and 2 bases at J, leaving 2 bases unmatched. This CDR3 comprises 15 residues. Germline-derived CDR1 and CDR2 are PRHDT and FYEKMQ (reference sequence). CDR3 nucleotide sequence: TGTGCCAGCAGCTCCGGGACAGGGGGCAATCAGCCCCAGCATTTT. Its translation is CASSSGTGGNQPQHF. The variable domain in full, with the rest retrieved from reference TRBV13 and TRBJ1-5, is AAGVIQSPRHLIKEKRETATLKCYPIPRHDTVYWYQQGPGQDPQFLISFYEKMQSDKGSIPDRFSAQQFSDYHSELNMSSLELGDSALYFCASSSGTGGNQPQHFGDGTRLSIL.

V usage is TRBV5-1 and J usage is TRBJ1-1, with D tentatively TRBD1 (5 bases). Germline V gene lookup returns CDR1 SGHRS and CDR2 YFSETQ. The CDR3 runs 14 residues. V was clipped by 2 bases and J by 4 bases, with 12 bases between them. CDR3 bases: TGCGCCAGCAGCTTCCGGGGCCCGGGCACTGAAGCTTTCTTT. Amino acid sequence: CASSFRGPGTEAFF. Together with reference TRBV5-1 and TRBJ1-1, the CDR3 gives the full variable domain: KAGVTQTPRYLIKTRGQQVTLSCSPISGHRSVSWYQQTPGQGLQFLFEYFSETQRNKGNFPGRFSGRQFSNSRSEMNVSTLELGDSALYLCASSFRGPGTEAFFGQGTRLTVV.

This CDR3 reads CASSSTTDNWYGYTF. Here the CDR3 DNA reads TGTGCCAGCAGTTCAACGACTGATAATTGGTATGGCTACACCTTC. The chain uses TRBV6-5 and TRBJ1-2; D is ambiguous. Germline CDR1 is MNHEY and CDR2 is SVGAGI. Deletions cut 4 bases from V and 5 bases from J, with 17 bases between. The CDR3 covers 15 residues.

This clone was seen more than once but under ten times. The chain recombines TRBV6-5 with TRBJ2-7; possibly TRBD1 or TRBD2 for D (5 bases each). This CDR3 is built from 12 residues. CDR1 MNHEY and CDR2 SVGAGI come from the germline V gene. Deletions cut 6 bases from V and 6 bases from J, with 12 bases between. In nucleotides, the CDR3 is TGTGCCAGCAGATTCAGTGGGGGCGAGCAGTACTTC. Translation gives CASRFSGGEQYF.

This chain uses TRBV27 with TRBJ2-1, with a weak D call TRBD1 (6 bases). Trimming removed 5 bases from V and 9 bases from J, with 26 bases in between. The CDR3 totals 17 residues. Looked up from germline, CDR1 is MNHEY and CDR2 is SMNVEV (reference sequence). CDR3 sequence reads: CASSPGQSRSLGGEQFF. The DNA of the CDR3 is TGTGCCAGCAGTCCTGGACAGAGTCGGTCCCTCGGCGGTGAGCAGTTCTTC.

V gene TRBV2 combines with J gene TRBJ1-5; a possible D gene is TRBD1 (6 bases). CDR1 SNHLY and CDR2 FYNNEI come from the germline V gene. V was pared by 6 bases and J by 2 bases, with 14 bases between. CDR3 size: 15 residues. The CDR3 here is CASRRGGSGNQPQHF. CDR3 nucleotides: TGTGCCAGCAGGAGAGGGGGGTCGGGCAATCAGCCCCAGCATTTT.

J is TRBJ2-2 and V is TRBV4-1; D may be TRBD1 (5 bases). The CDR3 runs 16 residues. In germline, CDR1 is MGHRA, CDR2 YSYEKL. With 5 bases removed from V and 2 bases from J, the gap between germline ends came to 15 bases. Written as DNA, the CDR3 is TGCGCCAGCAGCAACAGACAGCTACTAAACACCGGGGAGCTGTTTTTT. Translating gives CASSNRQLLNTGELFF.

The chain uses TRBV9 and TRBJ1-1; D remains ambiguous. V lost 0 bases to trimming and J lost 4 bases, with 7 bases between them. Germline V gene lookup returns CDR1 SGDLS and CDR2 YYNGEE. The CDR3 contains 13 residues. The DNA for the CDR3 is TGTGCCAGCAGCGTAGAGGGCCTCACTGAAGCTTTCTTT. Translating it yields CASSVEGLTEAFF.

The rearrangement links TRBV5-1 to TRBJ1-4, with 11 bases aligning to TRBD1. This CDR3 has 15 amino acids. The V and J ends lost 3 bases and 7 bases, in that order; junction bases with no gene match: 5. In germline, CDR1 is SGHRS, CDR2 YFSETQ. The CDR3: CASSSPGQGVEKLFF. The CDR3 DNA follows: TGCGCCAGCAGCTCTCCGGGACAGGGGGTTGAAAAACTGTTTTTT.

The DNA of the CDR3 is TGTGCCAGCAGTTTACGCCCGACAGGGGAAAAGATCTACGAGCAGTACTTC. Protein: CASSLRPTGEKIYEQYF. The chain links TRBV27 to TRBJ2-7, with 8 positions matching TRBD1. V dropped 2 bases and J dropped 3; count of bases not matched to a gene: 12. The germline V gene has CDR1 MNHEY and CDR2 SMNVEV (reference sequence). The CDR3 is 17 amino acids.

J is TRBJ2-7 and V is TRBV19; either TRBD1 or TRBD2 may fit D (5 bases each). Looked up from germline, CDR1 is LNHDA and CDR2 is SQIVND (reference sequence). Trimming removed 0 bases at V and 3 bases at J, with 12 bases between. The CDR3 extends over 15 amino acids. The CDR3 DNA reads as TGTGCCAGTAGTATAGATTCGGGACCGCACTACGAGCAGTACTTC. This translates into CASSIDSGPHYEQYF.

The J gene is TRBJ1-2, the V gene TRBV6-5, with no clear D. With 0 bases removed from V and 8 bases from J, the gap between germline ends came to 16 bases. This CDR3 region has 15 residues. In germline, CDR1 is MNHEY, CDR2 SVGAGI. DNA of the CDR3: TGTGCCAGCAGTTACTCGGGCGTGGGAGCGTGGGGCTACACCTTC. Encoded protein: CASSYSGVGAWGYTF.

The chain employs TRBV19 and TRBJ2-7; 8 bases fit TRBD1. CDR1 is LNHDA and CDR2 is SQIVND in the germline V gene (reference sequence). Unmatched junction bases numbered 6, after V lost 9 bases and J lost 2 bases. The CDR3 extends over 13 amino acids. The DNA for the CDR3 is TGTGCCAGCAGGGGGCTACCAACCTACGAGCAGTACTTC. Its protein is CASRGLPTYEQYF.